Described below is a single T cell receptor (beta chain) sequence and its context. What it binds is not known. Produced via immunoSEQ multiplex PCR; TCRdb's table is partial and in-frame only. The table shows some 150,000 clones, with 90% to 95% occurring only once. This sample is part of a study of cytomegalovirus exposure and HLA in healthy donors. This CDR3 has 16 residues. The study, taken as a whole, reports: Most TCR sequences were uncommon, yet certain public TCRs appeared in many donors. Cytomegalovirus-associated status was assigned to around 160 TCR beta chains.

The chain employs TRBV21-1 and TRBJ2-1; the table assigns TRBD2, which was not confirmed against the DNA. TRBV21-1 is marked as a pseudogene. Sequencing was performed on PBMCs. This TCR was recovered from a young man in good health and CMV-seronegative. CDR3 coding DNA: TGTGCCAGCAGCAAAGAGGGTAGCGGGATAAACGATGAGCAGTTCTTC. This sequence encodes CASSKEGSGINDEQFF.